This T cell receptor (beta chain) was recorded in a study of Ad26.COV2.S vaccination and SARS-CoV-2 variants. Study-level information: The trial was COV1001 and the donor's arm was Ad26.COV2.S. Overall study results and limits: There was reportedly substantial breadth in spike-specific CD8+ and CD4+ T cell responses after vaccination.

Some clones are missing from TCRdb's copy, which holds only in-frame ones; the method was immunoSEQ multiplex PCR. The table includes 300,000 to 350,000 clones, 85% to 90% detected once. This clone showed up just once. Its antigen is still unknown. Treatment of the sample: 15 to 20 received Ad26.COV2.S at low or high dose, single or two shots; several received placebo; per-sample allocation not given. All samples were drawn on day 63, counting from the first vaccine or placebo injection. Germline V gives CDR1 MNHEY, CDR2 SVGEGT. The CDR3 has 14 residues. Trimming removed 2 bases at V and 8 bases at J, with 13 bases between.

The sample here was peripheral blood, taken in a trial of Ad26.COV2.S vaccine versus placebo. The chain carries TRBV6-2 or TRBV6-3 and TRBJ1-3; a weak D match, TRBD1 (5 bases). This clonotype originated in a person aged 18-65 years who received the Ad26.COV2.S COVID-19 vaccine or a placebo. In DNA, the CDR3 is TGTGCCAGCAGTTACCGTCCGGGGCTGGACACCATATATTTT. Its translation is CASSYRPGLDTIYF.